Presented here are 22 T cell receptor beta chains from one specimen sequenced in a study of T cells expressing NK-cell markers. TCRdb reprocessed the 5' RACE reads, with one entry per CDR3 protein and no DNA. This listing includes some 390,000 distinct CDR3 sequences. Sequenced sample: blood T cells: a sorted CD56 or NKG2C T cell subset, CD4+ or CD8+ T cells, or bulk PBMC T cells (not recorded which). The receptors were gathered from a woman between 45 and 65 years old in good health.

The V gene is TRBV5-1, the J gene TRBJ2-5; TCRdb outputs TRBD1, but without DNA this stays unchecked. Looked up from germline, CDR1 is SGHRS and CDR2 is YFSETQ. The CDR3 extends over 16 amino acids. CDR3: CASSPVRTGNQETQYF. Full variable domain (missing parts from reference TRBV5-1 and TRBJ2-5): KAGVTQTPRYLIKTRGQQVTLSCSPISGHRSVSWYQQTPGQGLQFLFEYFSETQRNKGNFPGRFSGRQFSNSRSEMNVSTLELGDSALYLCASSPVRTGNQETQYFGPGTRLLVL.

The chain links TRBV7-6 to TRBJ2-1; absent DNA, TCRdb's TRBD1 call cannot be checked. CDR1 is SGHVS, CDR2 FNYEAQ, per germline. This CDR3 region has 18 residues. The CDR3 spells CASRPGTGRGRSYNEQFF.

The chain links TRBV4-1 to TRBJ2-1; without DNA, the TCRdb call of TRBD1 cannot be checked. Germline CDR1 reads MGHRA; CDR2 reads YSYEKL. The CDR3 covers 12 residues. The CDR3 reads CASSWDVGEQFF.

V gene TRBV30 combines with J gene TRBJ2-3. Looked up from germline, CDR1 is GTSNPN and CDR2 is SVGIG (reference sequence). There are 12 residues in the CDR3. The CDR3 is CAWSPSADTQYF.

This chain uses TRBV12-3 or TRBV12-4 with TRBJ1-2; the TCRdb call, TRBD1, lacks DNA for checking. The CDR3 contains 13 residues. The CDR3 reads CASQTGGVGGYTF.

This chain uses TRBV29-1 with TRBJ2-1; TCRdb designates TRBD1, a call that cannot be tested without DNA. Per germline, CDR1 SQVTM and CDR2 ANQGSEA. The CDR3 has 13 amino acids. The CDR3 region is CSDWDSSYNEQFF.

The chain combines TRBV20-1 with TRBJ1-1; TCRdb's D call, TRBD1, is unchecked because there is no DNA. This CDR3 is built from 15 residues. CDR1 and CDR2 (germline): DFQATT, SNEGSKA (reference sequence). Here the CDR3 reads CSAVHLQGWGTEAFF.

This chain links TRBV6-5 with TRBJ1-1; as DNA is missing, the TRBD1 call by TCRdb cannot be tested. This CDR3 is 15 amino acids long. CDR1 MNHEY and CDR2 SVGAGI come from the germline V gene. The CDR3: CASSYSPGGGTEAFF.

The rearrangement uses TRBV29-1 and TRBJ2-1; the TRBD1 assignment by TCRdb is unverifiable without DNA. The CDR3 spans 17 residues. Germline V gene sequence: CDR1 SQVTM, CDR2 ANQGSEA. CDR3 protein: CSVEDWGQGMRVNEQFF.

The chain has TRBV6-2 or TRBV6-3 and TRBJ2-5; the TRBD2 assignment by TCRdb is unverifiable without DNA. CDR1 is MNHEY, CDR2 SVGEGT, per germline. The CDR3 covers 17 residues. CDR3 sequence reads: CASSYALEREREETQYF.

The chain combines TRBV5-1 with TRBJ2-3; the D gene TCRdb calls, TRBD1, cannot be checked with no DNA. The CDR3 runs to 14 residues. CDR1 SGHRS and CDR2 YFSETQ come from the germline V gene. The CDR3 is CSSRTGRGTDTQYF.

The rearrangement joins TRBV5-1 to TRBJ2-7. Germline-derived CDR1 and CDR2 are SGHRS and YFSETQ. CDR3 length: 13 residues. CDR3 protein: CASSLDPAYEQYF.

This chain joins TRBV6-6 and TRBJ1-1. The CDR3 has 16 residues. CDR1 MNHNY and CDR2 SVGAGI come from the germline V gene (reference sequence). The CDR3 loop is CASSYSRGSMNTEAFF.

V usage is TRBV24-1 and J usage is TRBJ2-5; checking the TCRdb D call of TRBD2 is not possible without DNA. The CDR3 extends over 14 amino acids. Germline CDR1 is KGHDR and CDR2 is SFDVKD. The CDR3 reads CATSDTGTQETQYF.

The CDR3 loop reads CASRLTRESRETQYF. The rearrangement links TRBV7-9 to TRBJ2-5; the TRBD2 assignment by TCRdb is unverifiable without DNA. CDR3 length: 15 residues. In germline, CDR1 is SEHNR, CDR2 FQNEAQ (reference sequence).

The chain links TRBV12-5 to TRBJ2-2; the D call from TCRdb, TRBD1, cannot be confirmed without DNA. The CDR3 is made up of 12 amino acids. The germline gives CDR1 LGHNT, CDR2 FRNRAP. CDR3: CAIHRVTGELFF.

The chain uses TRBV6-2 or TRBV6-3 and TRBJ2-7. This CDR3 is built from 12 residues. The germline V gene encodes CDR1 MNHEY and CDR2 SVGEGT. This chain's CDR3 is CASKEGPHEQYF.

The chain recombines TRBV12-3 or TRBV12-4 with TRBJ2-1; TCRdb gives TRBD2 as the D gene, but with no DNA this cannot be confirmed. CDR3 length: 15 amino acids. The CDR3 sequence is CASSLDGSSSFEQFF.

The genes are TRBV15 and TRBJ2-1; without DNA, the TCRdb call of TRBD2 cannot be checked. CDR1 is LNHNV and CDR2 is YYDKDF in the germline V gene (reference sequence). The CDR3 contains 14 residues. CDR3 amino acids: CATSSSLGNGEQFF.

Here the CDR3 reads CASSYNFWASGPTYNEQFF. The V gene is TRBV6-5, the J gene TRBJ2-1; the D gene TCRdb calls, TRBD2, cannot be checked with no DNA. This CDR3 region has 19 residues. Germline loops: CDR1 MNHEY, CDR2 SVGAGI.

The genes are TRBV20-1 and TRBJ2-3; TCRdb indicates TRBD1, and absent DNA this call remains unverified. Germline CDR1 reads DFQATT; CDR2 reads SNEGSKA (reference sequence). The CDR3 runs 14 residues. CDR3 sequence reads: CSAIFGTGTDTQYF.

The V gene is TRBV28, the J gene TRBJ2-2; there is no DNA to check the TCRdb D call of TRBD2. CDR1 and CDR2 (germline): MDHEN, SYDVKM. The CDR3 loop spans 17 amino acids. The CDR3 loop is CASSVLSGRSYTGELFF.